One sample yielded the 12 T cell receptor beta chains listed below, sequenced in a study of cytomegalovirus exposure and HLA in healthy donors. Primers for the PCR totalled 60 Vbeta and 13 Jbeta. The table came from immunoSEQ multiplex PCR; TCRdb's copy has only in-frame clones and leaves some out. Of approximately 140,000 clones listed, 73% are singletons. Sequencing was performed on PBMCs. The receptor source for this set is a human donor in good health.

The table lists this clone with a few counts. This chain links TRBV19 with TRBJ1-3, with a possible D match to TRBD1 (5 bases). The V and J ends lost 5 bases and 0 bases respectively, with 11 bases between them. The CDR3 is 15 amino acids. Germline-derived CDR1 and CDR2 are LNHDA and SQIVND (reference sequence). DNA for the CDR3: TGTGCCAGTAGTTCTACAGGCGACTCTGGAAACACCATATATTTT. It specifies CASSSTGDSGNTIYF. Looking up the rest from reference TRBV19 and TRBJ1-3 gives the full variable domain: DGGITQSPKYLFRKEGQNVTLSCEQNLNHDAMYWYRQDPGQGLRLIYYSQIVNDFQKGDIAEGYSVSREKKESFPLTVTSAQKNPTAFYLCASSSTGDSGNTIYFGEGSWLTVV.

The V and J genes are TRBV9 and TRBJ2-5; possible D gene TRBD1, 5 bases. Trimming removed 0 bases from V and 0 bases from J, with 9 bases in between. This CDR3 contains 15 residues. Germline V gives CDR1 SGDLS, CDR2 YYNGEE. The CDR3 DNA sequence: TGTGCCAGCAGCGTAGGTGGGGCTCACCAAGAGACCCAGTACTTC. As protein: CASSVGGAHQETQYF.

The chain employs TRBV15 and TRBJ2-5, with 8 bases fitting TRBD2. The germline gives CDR1 LNHNV, CDR2 YYDKDF (reference sequence). The length of the CDR3 is 16 residues. V shed 4 bases and J 0 bases; nucleotides not matched to a gene: 7. The CDR3 is CATSTGTSGNQETQYF. In DNA, the CDR3 is TGTGCCACCAGCACCGGTACTAGCGGAAACCAAGAGACCCAGTACTTC.

The V and J genes are TRBV6-5 and TRBJ2-7; 9 bases line up with TRBD2. The CDR3 is 13 amino acids. Germline trimming cut 8 bases from V and 4 bases from J; bases unmatched to any gene: 6. Looked up from germline, CDR1 is MNHEY and CDR2 is SVGAGI. The CDR3 spells CASSGTSPYEQYF. For the CDR3, the DNA is TGTGCCAGCTCCGGGACTAGCCCGTACGAGCAGTACTTC.

The rearrangement joins TRBV6-1 to TRBJ2-5, with D possibly matching TRBD1 (6 bases). This CDR3 has 19 amino acids. Between the trimmed V and J ends, which lost 2 bases and 1 base, there was a span of 23 bases. The germline V gene has CDR1 MNHNS and CDR2 SASEGT. CDR3 DNA: TGTGCCAGCAGTGAAAGAAGGGCCTGGGGGCAGGGGCCCCAAGAGACCCAGTACTTC. Its protein is CASSERRAWGQGPQETQYF.

The chain combines TRBV6-5 with TRBJ2-2; 7 nucleotides agree with TRBD1. Germline lookup yields CDR1 MNHEY and CDR2 SVGAGI. V gave up 0 bases and J gave up 6 bases; unmatched junction bases: 4. The CDR3 totals 15 residues. The CDR3 here is CASSYSTGVAGELFF. The CDR3 DNA sequence: TGTGCCAGCAGTTACTCAACAGGGGTTGCCGGGGAGCTGTTTTTT.

This clone occurred a few times. The V gene is TRBV6-6, the J gene TRBJ1-4; D is ambiguous. With the DNA end fitting TRBJ2-2 better, the J assignment may be wrong. The CDR3 is 11 amino acids. Looked up from germline, CDR1 is MNHNY and CDR2 is SVGAGI (reference sequence). In DNA, the CDR3 is TGTGCCAGCAGTTACTCGACGGAGCTGTTTTTT. This gives the protein CASSYSTELFF.

The V gene is TRBV10-1, the J gene TRBJ2-7; 10 nucleotides agree with TRBD1. Trimming took 4 bases from V and 0 from J; bases not matched to a gene: 3. The CDR3 is made up of 15 amino acids. CDR1 is WNHNN, CDR2 SYGVQD, per germline (reference sequence). CDR3 DNA: TGCGCCAGCAGTGTCGGGACAGGGGCCTCCTACGAGCAGTACTTC. This translates into CASSVGTGASYEQYF.

V is TRBV6-1 and J is TRBJ2-4; 11 bases are shared with TRBD2. The germline V gene has CDR1 MNHNS and CDR2 SASEGT. Losses at the gene ends were 2 bases for V and 4 bases for J; bases not matched to a gene: 7. This CDR3 contains 17 residues. CDR3 bases: TGTGCCAGCAGTGAACTGGAACTAGCGGGAGCGAAAAACATTCAGTACTTC. It is translated as CASSELELAGAKNIQYF.

This chain connects TRBV6-5 to TRBJ1-1; 10 bases are shared with TRBD1. With 2 bases clipped from V and 5 bases from J, the junction kept 5 bases outside the gene matches. This CDR3 region has 15 residues. Germline V gives CDR1 MNHEY, CDR2 SVGAGI. CDR3 amino acids: CASSYRQGARTEAFF. CDR3 sequence (DNA): TGTGCCAGCAGTTACAGACAGGGGGCGCGTACTGAAGCTTTCTTT.

V is TRBV19 and J is TRBJ1-5, with D possibly being TRBD1 (6 bases). With 6 bases removed from V and 0 bases from J, the gap between germline ends came to 15 bases. The V gene's germline CDR1 is LNHDA and CDR2 SQIVND (reference sequence). CDR3 length: 16 amino acids. CDR3 nucleotide sequence: TGTGCCAGTAGGAGGACAGCTCAATATAGCAATCAGCCCCAGCATTTT. Amino acid sequence: CASRRTAQYSNQPQHF.

The chain carries TRBV10-3 and TRBJ1-1, with D hard to call. V was pared by 6 bases and J by 1 base, with 12 bases between. Germline V gene sequence: CDR1 ENHRY, CDR2 SYGVKD. This CDR3 is built from 14 residues. The CDR3 DNA is TGTGCCATCAGCACACCCTCGGGGAACACTGAAGCTTTCTTT. This encodes CAISTPSGNTEAFF.